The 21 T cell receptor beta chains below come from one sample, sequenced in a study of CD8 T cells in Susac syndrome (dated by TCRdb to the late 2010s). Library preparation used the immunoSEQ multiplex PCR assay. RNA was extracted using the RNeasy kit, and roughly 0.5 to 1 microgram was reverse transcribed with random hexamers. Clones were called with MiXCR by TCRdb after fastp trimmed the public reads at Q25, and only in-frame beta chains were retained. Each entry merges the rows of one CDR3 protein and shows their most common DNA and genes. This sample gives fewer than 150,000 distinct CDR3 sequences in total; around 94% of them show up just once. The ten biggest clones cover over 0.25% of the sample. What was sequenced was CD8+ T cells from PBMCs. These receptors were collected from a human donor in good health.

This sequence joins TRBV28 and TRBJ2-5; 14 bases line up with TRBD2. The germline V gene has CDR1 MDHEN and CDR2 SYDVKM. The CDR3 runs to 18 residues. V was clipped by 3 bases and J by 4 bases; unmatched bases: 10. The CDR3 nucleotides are TGTGCCAGCAGTTTCCCGGGACTAGCGGGAGACGGAATAGAGACCCAGTACTTC. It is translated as CASSFPGLAGDGIETQYF.

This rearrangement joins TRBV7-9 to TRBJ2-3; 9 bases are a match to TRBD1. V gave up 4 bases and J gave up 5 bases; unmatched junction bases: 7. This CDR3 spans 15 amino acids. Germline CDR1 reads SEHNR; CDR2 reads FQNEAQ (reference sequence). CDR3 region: CASSSNDRGRDTQYF. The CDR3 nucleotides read TGTGCCAGCAGCTCCAACGACAGGGGGAGAGATACGCAGTATTTT. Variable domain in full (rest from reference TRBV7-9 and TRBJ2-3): DTGVSQNPRHKITKRGQNVTFRCDPISEHNRLYWYRQTLGQGPEFLTYFQNEAQLEKSRLLSDRFSAERPKGSFSTLEIQRTEQGDSAMYLCASSSNDRGRDTQYFGPGTRLTVL.

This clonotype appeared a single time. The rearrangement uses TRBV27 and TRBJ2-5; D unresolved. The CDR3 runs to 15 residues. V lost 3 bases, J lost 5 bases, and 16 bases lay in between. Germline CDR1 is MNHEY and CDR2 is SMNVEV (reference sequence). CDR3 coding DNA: TGTGCCAGCAGTTTCTCAGGAGAACGACCGGAGACCCAGTACTTC. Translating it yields CASSFSGERPETQYF.

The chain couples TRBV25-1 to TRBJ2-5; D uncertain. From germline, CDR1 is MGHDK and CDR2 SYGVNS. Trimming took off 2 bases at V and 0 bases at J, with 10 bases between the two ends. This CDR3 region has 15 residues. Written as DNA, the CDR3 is TGTGCCAGCAGTGAACCGGCTTCAAACCAAGAGACCCAGTACTTC. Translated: CASSEPASNQETQYF. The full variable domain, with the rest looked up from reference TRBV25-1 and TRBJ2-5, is EADIYQTPRYLVIGTGKKITLECSQTMGHDKMYWYQQDPGMELHLIHYSYGVNSTEKGDLSSESTVSRIRTEHFPLTLESARPSHTSQYLCASSEPASNQETQYFGPGTRLLVL.

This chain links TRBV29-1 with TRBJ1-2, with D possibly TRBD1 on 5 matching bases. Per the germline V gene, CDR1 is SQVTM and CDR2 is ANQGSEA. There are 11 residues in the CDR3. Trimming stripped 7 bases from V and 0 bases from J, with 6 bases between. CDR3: CSAGSNYGYTF. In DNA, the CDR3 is TGCAGCGCAGGGTCTAACTATGGCTACACCTTC. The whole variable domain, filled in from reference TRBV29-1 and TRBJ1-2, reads SAVISQKPSRDICQRGTSLTIQCQVDSQVTMMFWYRQQPGQSLTLIATANQGSEATYESGFVIDKFPISRPNLTFSTLTVSNMSPEDSSIYLCSAGSNYGYTFGSGTRLTVV.

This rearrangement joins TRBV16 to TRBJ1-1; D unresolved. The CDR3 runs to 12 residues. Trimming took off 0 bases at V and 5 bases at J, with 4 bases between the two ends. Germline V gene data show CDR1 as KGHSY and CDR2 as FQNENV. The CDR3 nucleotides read TGTGCCAGCAGCCAATCGACGACTGAAGCTTTCTTT. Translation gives CASSQSTTEAFF.

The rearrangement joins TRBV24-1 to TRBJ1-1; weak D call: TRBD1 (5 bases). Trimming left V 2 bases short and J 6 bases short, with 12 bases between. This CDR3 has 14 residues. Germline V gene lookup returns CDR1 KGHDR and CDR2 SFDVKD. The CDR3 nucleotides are TGTGCCACCAGTGATTCTGGATGGGGGGCTGAAGCTTTCTTT. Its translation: CATSDSGWGAEAFF.

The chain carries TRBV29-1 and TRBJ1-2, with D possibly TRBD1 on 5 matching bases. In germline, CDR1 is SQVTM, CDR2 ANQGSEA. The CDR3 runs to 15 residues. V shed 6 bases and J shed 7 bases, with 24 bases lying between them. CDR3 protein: CSVAKGALDPAGYTF. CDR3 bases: TGCAGCGTAGCCAAAGGGGCGCTTGATCCCGCTGGCTACACCTTC.

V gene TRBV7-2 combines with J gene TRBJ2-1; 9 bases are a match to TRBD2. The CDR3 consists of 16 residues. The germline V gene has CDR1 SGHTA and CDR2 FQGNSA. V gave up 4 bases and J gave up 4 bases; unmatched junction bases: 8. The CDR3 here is CASSYPRREGYNEQFF. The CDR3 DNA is TGTGCCAGCAGCTATCCGCGGCGGGAGGGTTACAATGAGCAGTTCTTC.

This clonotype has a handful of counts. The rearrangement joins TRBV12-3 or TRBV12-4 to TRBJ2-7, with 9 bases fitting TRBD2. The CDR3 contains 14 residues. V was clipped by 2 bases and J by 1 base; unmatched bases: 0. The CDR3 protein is CASSLSGRSYEQYF. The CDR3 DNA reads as TGTGCCAGCAGTTTAAGCGGGAGGTCCTACGAGCAGTACTTC.

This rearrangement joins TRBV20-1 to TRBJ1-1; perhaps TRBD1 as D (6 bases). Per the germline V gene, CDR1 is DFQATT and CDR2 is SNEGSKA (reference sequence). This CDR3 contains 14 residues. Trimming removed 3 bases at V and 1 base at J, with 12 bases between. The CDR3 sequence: CSARAGGANTEAFF. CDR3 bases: TGCAGTGCTAGGGCCGGGGGCGCGAACACTGAAGCTTTCTTT.

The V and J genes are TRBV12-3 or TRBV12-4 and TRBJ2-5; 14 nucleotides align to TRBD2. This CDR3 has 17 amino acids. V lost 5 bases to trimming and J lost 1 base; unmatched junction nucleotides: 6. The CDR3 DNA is TGTGCCAGCAGTGAAAGGACTAGCGGGAGGTTCCAAGAGACCCAGTACTTC. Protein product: CASSERTSGRFQETQYF.

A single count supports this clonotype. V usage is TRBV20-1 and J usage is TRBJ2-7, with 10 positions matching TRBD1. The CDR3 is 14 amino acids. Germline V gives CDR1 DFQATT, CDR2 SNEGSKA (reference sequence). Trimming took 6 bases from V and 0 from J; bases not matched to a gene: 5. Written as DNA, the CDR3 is TGCAGTGCCGCCGGGACAGGGGCCTCCTACGAGCAGTACTTC. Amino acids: CSAAGTGASYEQYF.

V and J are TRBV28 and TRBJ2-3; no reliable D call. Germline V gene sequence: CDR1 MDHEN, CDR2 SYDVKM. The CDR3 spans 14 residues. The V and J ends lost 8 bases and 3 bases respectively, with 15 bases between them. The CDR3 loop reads CASCPEIWTDTQYF. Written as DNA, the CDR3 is TGTGCCAGCTGCCCGGAGATCTGGACAGATACGCAGTATTTT. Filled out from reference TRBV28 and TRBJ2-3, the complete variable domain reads DVKVTQSSRYLVKRTGEKVFLECVQDMDHENMFWYRQDPGLGLRLIYFSYDVKMKEKGDIPEGYSVSREKKERFSLILESASTNQTSMYLCASCPEIWTDTQYFGPGTRLTVL.

The CDR3 reads CSVVGERTNYGYTF. The CDR3 bases are TGCAGCGTTGTGGGGGAACGTACTAACTATGGCTACACCTTC. The V call is TRBV29-1, the J call TRBJ1-2, with a weak D call TRBD1 (5 bases). The germline V gene encodes CDR1 SQVTM and CDR2 ANQGSEA. CDR3 length: 14 amino acids. Trimming left V 4 bases short and J 0 bases short, with 12 bases between.

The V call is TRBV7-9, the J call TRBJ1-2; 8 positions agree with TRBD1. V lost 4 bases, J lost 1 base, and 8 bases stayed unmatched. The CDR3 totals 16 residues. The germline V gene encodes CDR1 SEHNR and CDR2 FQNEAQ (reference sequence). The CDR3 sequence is CASSSSDRGRNYGYTF. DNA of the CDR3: TGTGCCAGCAGCTCCTCAGACAGGGGCCGTAACTATGGCTACACCTTC.

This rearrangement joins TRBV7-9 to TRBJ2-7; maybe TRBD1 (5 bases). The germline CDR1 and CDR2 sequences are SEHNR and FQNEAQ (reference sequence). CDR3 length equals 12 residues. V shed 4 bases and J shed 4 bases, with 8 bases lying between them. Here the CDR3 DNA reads TGTGCCAGCAGCTGGCAGGGATACGAGCAGTACTTC. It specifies CASSWQGYEQYF.

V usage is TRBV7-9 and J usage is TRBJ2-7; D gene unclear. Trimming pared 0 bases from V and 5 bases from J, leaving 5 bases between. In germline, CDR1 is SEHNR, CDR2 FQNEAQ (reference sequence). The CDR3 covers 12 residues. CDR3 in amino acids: CASSLAPDEQYF. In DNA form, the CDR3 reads TGTGCCAGCAGCTTAGCACCTGACGAGCAGTACTTC.

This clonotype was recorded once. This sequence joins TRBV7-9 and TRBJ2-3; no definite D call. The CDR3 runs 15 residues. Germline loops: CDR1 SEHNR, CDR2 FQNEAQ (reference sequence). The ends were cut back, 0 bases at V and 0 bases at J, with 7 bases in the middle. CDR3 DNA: TGTGCCAGCAGCTTAGCACTCCCAAGCACAGATACGCAGTATTTT. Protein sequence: CASSLALPSTDTQYF.

CDR3 nucleotides: TGTGCCAGCAGACTCCGGACAGGGGGTGACACTGAAGCTTTCTTT. Its protein product is CASRLRTGGDTEAFF. The chain has TRBV12-3 or TRBV12-4 and TRBJ1-1; 10 bases line up with TRBD1. There are 15 residues in the CDR3. V lost 6 bases to trimming and J lost 3 bases; unmatched junction nucleotides: 7.

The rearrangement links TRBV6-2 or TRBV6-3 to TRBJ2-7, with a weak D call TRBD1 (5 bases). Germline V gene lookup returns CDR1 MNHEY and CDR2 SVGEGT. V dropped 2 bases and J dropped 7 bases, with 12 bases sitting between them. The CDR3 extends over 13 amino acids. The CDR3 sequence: CASSYGAPGEQYF. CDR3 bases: TGTGCCAGCAGTTACGGGGCTCCAGGGGAGCAGTACTTC.